Many counts were recorded for the clone carrying this T cell receptor beta chain. Its target is not known. The V and J ends lost 4 bases and 7 bases respectively, with 11 bases between them. The germline gives CDR1 MRHNA, CDR2 SNTAGT. The CDR3 extends over 13 amino acids. Method: immunoSEQ multiplex PCR; TCRdb's copy keeps in-frame clones and lacks some. The sample lists about 55,000 clones, approximately 91% occurring once. Related graft donors supplied nonmyeloablative bone marrow transplants, and mixed chimerism was transient. This sample is drawn from a study of Tregs in tolerant kidney transplant recipients. General study points: Changing PCR primers prevented nucleotide comparison between some patients' samples. The small number of patients limits these findings pending further validation. Tregs expanded with activated donor B cells seemed most donor-specific.

The chain carries TRBV6-4 and TRBJ2-1; D is ambiguous. The sequence derives from a human patient who received a combined kidney and bone marrow transplant. The graft donor may account for some of the T cells. Material: CD8+ T cells from blood (PBMCs), obtained 24 months after the transplant. The CDR3 reads CASSAQATNEQFF. The CDR3 DNA follows: TGTGCCAGCAGTGCTCAAGCCACTAATGAGCAGTTCTTC.